The T cell receptor beta chain under discussion was sequenced for a study of T cells in Graves' hyperthyroidism and ophthalmopathy. Study observations and caveats: Ophthalmopathy stood apart from stable hyperthyroidism in a 13 V-J model.

Hyperthyroidism, newly diagnosed and lasting under 2 months, affected patients aged 18 to 65. As to this clonotype: Antigen unknown.

The CDR3 regions of TCR beta were amplified from RNA transcripts. RT-PCR in the first round (using the HTBI primer set) targeted the TCR CDR3. TCRdb analysed the multiplex PCR reads with MiXCR anew, one entry per CDR3 protein. The sample yields about 150,000 distinct CDR3 sequences, approximately 20% seen once. Trimming took 6 bases from V and 0 from J, leaving 9 bases between them. The CDR3 extends over 14 amino acids. This TCR was sampled from a woman between 45 and 60 years old with Graves' hyperthyroidism that later progressed to Graves' ophthalmopathy. The sequencing input was blood. The chain couples TRBV12-3 or TRBV12-4 to TRBJ2-1, with D uncertain. The CDR3 reads CASSPTPSYNEQFF. DNA for the CDR3: TGTGCCAGCAGCCCCACCCCCTCCTACAATGAGCAGTTCTTC.